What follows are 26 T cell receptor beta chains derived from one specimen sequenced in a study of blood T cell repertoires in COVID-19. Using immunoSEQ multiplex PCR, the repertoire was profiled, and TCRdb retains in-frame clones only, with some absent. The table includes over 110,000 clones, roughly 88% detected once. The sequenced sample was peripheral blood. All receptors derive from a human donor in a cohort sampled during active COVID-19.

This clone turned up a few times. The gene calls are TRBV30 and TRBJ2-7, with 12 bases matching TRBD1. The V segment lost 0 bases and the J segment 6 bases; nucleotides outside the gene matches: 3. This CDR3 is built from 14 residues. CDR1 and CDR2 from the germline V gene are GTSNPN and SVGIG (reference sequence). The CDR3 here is CAWSVGTGGREQYF. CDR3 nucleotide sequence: TGTGCCTGGAGTGTTGGGACAGGGGGCCGCGAGCAGTACTTC.

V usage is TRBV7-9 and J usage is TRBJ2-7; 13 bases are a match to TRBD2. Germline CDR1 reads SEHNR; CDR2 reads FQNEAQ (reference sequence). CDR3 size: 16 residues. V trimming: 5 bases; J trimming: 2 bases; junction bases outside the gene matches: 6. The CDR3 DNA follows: TGTGCCAGCAGCCAGGGGACTAGCGGGGCTGCCTACGAGCAGTACTTC. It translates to CASSQGTSGAAYEQYF.

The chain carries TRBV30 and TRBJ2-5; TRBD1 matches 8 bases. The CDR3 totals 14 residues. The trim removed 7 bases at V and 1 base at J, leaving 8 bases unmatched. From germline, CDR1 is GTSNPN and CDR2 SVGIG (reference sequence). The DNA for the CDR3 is TGTGCCTTCGACAGGGGAGTAGGCCAAGAGACCCAGTACTTC. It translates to CAFDRGVGQETQYF.

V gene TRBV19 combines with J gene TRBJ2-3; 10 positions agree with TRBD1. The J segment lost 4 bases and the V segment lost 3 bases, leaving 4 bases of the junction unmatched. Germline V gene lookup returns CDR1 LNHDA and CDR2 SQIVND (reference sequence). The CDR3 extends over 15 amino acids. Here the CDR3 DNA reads TGTGCCAGTAGTATGGGACAGGGGAGTCCAGATACGCAGTATTTT. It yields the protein CASSMGQGSPDTQYF.

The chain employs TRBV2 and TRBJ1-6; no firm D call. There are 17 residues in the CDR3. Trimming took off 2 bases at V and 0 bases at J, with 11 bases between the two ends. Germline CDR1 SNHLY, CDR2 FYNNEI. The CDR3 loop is CASSEIEASSYNSPLHF. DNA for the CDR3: TGTGCCAGCAGTGAAATAGAAGCTAGCTCCTATAATTCACCCCTCCACTTT.

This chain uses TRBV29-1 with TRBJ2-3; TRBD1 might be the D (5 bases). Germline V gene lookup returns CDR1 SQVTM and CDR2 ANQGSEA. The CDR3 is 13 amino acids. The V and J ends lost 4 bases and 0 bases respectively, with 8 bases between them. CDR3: CSVAGLSTDTQYF. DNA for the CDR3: TGCAGCGTTGCAGGGCTGAGCACAGATACGCAGTATTTT.

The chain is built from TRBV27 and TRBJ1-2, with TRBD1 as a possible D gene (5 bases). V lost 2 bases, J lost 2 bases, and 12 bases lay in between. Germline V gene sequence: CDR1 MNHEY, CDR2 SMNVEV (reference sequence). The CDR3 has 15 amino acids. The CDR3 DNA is TGTGCCAGCAGTTTAAGGGCAGGGATGAACTATGGCTACACCTTC. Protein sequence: CASSLRAGMNYGYTF.

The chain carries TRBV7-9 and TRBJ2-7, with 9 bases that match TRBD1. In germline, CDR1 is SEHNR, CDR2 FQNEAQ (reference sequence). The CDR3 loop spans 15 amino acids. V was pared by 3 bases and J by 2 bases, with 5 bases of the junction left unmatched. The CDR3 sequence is CASSFQTGGPYEQYF. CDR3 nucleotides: TGTGCCAGCAGCTTCCAGACAGGGGGACCCTACGAGCAGTACTTC.

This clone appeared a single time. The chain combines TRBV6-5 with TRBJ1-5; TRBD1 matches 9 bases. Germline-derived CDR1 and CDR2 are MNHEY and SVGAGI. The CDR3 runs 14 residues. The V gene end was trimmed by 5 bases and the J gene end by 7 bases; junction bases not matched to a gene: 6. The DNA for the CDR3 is TGTGCCAGCAGTCCTACAGGGGGCGGCCAGCCCCAGCATTTT. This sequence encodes CASSPTGGGQPQHF.

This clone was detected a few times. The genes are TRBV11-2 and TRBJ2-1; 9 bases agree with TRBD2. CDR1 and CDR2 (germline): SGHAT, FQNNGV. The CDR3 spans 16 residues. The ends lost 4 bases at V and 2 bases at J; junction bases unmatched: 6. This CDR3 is CASSYQTSGPYNEQFF. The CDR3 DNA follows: TGTGCCAGCAGCTATCAGACTAGCGGACCCTACAATGAGCAGTTCTTC.

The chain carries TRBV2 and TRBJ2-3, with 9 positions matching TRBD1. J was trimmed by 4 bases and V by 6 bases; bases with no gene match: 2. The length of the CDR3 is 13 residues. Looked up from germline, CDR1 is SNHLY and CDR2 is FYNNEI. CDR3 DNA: TGTGCCAGCAGCGGACAGGGGCCAGATACGCAGTATTTT. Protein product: CASSGQGPDTQYF.

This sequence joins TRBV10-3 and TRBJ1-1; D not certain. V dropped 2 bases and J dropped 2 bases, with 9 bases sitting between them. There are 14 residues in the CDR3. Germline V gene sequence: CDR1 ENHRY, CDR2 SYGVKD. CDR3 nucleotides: TGTGCCATCAGTGAGAGCGTGTTTAACACTGAAGCTTTCTTT. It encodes CAISESVFNTEAFF.

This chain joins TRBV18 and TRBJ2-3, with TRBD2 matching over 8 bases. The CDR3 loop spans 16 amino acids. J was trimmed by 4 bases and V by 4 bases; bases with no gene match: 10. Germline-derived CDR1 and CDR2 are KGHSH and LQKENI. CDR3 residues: CASSLYIRGGSDTQYF. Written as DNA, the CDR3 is TGTGCCAGCTCACTCTATATCCGCGGGGGGTCAGATACGCAGTATTTT.

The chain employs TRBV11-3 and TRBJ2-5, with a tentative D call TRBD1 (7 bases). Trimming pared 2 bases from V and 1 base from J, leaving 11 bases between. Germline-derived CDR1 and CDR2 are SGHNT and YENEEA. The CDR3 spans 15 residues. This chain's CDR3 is CASSLTGDSQETQYF. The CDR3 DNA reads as TGTGCCAGCAGCTTAACGGGGGACAGCCAAGAGACCCAGTACTTC. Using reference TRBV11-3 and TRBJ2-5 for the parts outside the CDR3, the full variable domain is EAGVVQSPRYKIIEKKQPVAFWCNPISGHNTLYWYLQNLGQGPELLIRYENEEAVDDSQLPKDRFSAERLKGVDSTLKIQPAELGDSAVYLCASSLTGDSQETQYFGPGTRLLVL.

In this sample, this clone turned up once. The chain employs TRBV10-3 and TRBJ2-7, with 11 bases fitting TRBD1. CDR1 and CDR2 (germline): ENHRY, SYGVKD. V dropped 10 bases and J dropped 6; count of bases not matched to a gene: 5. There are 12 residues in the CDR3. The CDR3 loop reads CATDGTGGEQYF. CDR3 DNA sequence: TGTGCCACGGACGGGACAGGGGGCGAGCAGTACTTC.

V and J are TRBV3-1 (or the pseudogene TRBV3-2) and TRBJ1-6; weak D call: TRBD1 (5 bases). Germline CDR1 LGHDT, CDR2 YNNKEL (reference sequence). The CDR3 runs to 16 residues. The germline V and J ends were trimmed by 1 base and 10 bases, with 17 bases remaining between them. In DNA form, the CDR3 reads TGTGCCAGCAGCCAAGTTTTGGGGCAGGGTCGCTCACCCCTCCACTTT. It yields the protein CASSQVLGQGRSPLHF.

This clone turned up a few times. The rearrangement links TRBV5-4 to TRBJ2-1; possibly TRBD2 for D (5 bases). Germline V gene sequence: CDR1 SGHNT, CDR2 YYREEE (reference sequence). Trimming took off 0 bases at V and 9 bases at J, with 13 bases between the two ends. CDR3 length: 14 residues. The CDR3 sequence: CASSLAFSDSEQFF. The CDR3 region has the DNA TGTGCCAGCAGCTTGGCGTTTAGCGATAGTGAGCAGTTCTTC.

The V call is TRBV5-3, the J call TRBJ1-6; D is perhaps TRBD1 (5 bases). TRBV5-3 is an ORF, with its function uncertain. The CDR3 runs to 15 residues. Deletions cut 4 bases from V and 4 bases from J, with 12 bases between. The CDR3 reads CARSHRPTYNSPLHF. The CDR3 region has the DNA TGTGCCAGAAGCCACAGGCCGACGTATAATTCACCCCTCCACTTT.

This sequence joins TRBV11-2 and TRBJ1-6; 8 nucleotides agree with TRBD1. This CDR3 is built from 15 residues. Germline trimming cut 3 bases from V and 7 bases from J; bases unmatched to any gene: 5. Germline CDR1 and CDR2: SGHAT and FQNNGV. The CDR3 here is CASSFATGGNSPLHF. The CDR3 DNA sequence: TGTGCCAGCAGCTTCGCAACAGGGGGAAATTCACCCCTCCACTTT.

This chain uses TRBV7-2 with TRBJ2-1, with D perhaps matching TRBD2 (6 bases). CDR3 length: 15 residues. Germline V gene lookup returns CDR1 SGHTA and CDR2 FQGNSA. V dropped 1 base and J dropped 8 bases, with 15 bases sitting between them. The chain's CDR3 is CASSLDGREVDEQFF. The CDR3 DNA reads TGTGCCAGCAGCTTAGATGGCAGGGAGGTCGATGAGCAGTTCTTC.

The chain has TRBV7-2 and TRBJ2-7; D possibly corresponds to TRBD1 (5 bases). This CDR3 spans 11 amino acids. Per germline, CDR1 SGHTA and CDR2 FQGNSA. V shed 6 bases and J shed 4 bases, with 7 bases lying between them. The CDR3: CASSPGYEQYF. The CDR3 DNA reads TGTGCCAGCAGTCCAGGGTACGAGCAGTACTTC. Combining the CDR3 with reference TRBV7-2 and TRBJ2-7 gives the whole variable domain GAGVSQSPSNKVTEKGKDVELRCDPISGHTALYWYRQSLGQGLEFLIYFQGNSAPDKSGLPSDRFSAERTGGSVSTLTIQRTQQEDSAVYLCASSPGYEQYFGPGTRLTVT.

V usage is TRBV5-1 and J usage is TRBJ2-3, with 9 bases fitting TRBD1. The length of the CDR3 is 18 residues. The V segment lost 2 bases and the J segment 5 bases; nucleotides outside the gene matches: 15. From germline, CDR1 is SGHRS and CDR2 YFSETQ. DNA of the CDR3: TGCGCCAGCAGCTTTCCAGGGTTGGGGACAGGGAGGGAAGATACGCAGTATTTT. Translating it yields CASSFPGLGTGREDTQYF. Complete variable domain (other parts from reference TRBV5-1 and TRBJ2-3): KAGVTQTPRYLIKTRGQQVTLSCSPISGHRSVSWYQQTPGQGLQFLFEYFSETQRNKGNFPGRFSGRQFSNSRSEMNVSTLELGDSALYLCASSFPGLGTGREDTQYFGPGTRLTVL.

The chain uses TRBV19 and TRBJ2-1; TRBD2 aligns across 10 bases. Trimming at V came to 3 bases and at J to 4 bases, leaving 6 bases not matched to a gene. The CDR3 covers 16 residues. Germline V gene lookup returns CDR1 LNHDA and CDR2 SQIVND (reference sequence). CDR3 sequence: CASSIIASGGYNEQFF. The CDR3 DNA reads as TGTGCCAGTAGTATTATTGCTAGCGGGGGATACAATGAGCAGTTCTTC.

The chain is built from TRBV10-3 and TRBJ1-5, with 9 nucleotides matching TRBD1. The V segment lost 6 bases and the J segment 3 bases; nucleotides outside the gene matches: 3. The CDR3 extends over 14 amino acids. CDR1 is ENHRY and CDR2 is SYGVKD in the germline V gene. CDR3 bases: TGTGCCATCAGAAAACAGGGGGCCAATCAGCCCCAGCATTTT. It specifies CAIRKQGANQPQHF.

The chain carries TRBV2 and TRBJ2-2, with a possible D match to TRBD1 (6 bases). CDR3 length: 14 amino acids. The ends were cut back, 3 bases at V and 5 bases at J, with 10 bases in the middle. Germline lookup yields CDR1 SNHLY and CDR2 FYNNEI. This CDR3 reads CASSDPGVTGELFF. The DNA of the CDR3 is TGTGCCAGCAGTGATCCAGGGGTAACCGGGGAGCTGTTTTTT.

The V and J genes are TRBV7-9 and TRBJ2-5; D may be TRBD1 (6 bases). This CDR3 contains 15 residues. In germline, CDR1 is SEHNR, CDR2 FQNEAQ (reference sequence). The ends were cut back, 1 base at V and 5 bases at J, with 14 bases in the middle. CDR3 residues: CASSLVVGAGETQYF. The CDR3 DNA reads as TGTGCCAGCAGCTTAGTCGTGGGGGCTGGGGAGACCCAGTACTTC. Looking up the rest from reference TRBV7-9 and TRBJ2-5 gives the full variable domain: DTGVSQNPRHKITKRGQNVTFRCDPISEHNRLYWYRQTLGQGPEFLTYFQNEAQLEKSRLLSDRFSAERPKGSFSTLEIQRTEQGDSAMYLCASSLVVGAGETQYFGPGTRLLVL.